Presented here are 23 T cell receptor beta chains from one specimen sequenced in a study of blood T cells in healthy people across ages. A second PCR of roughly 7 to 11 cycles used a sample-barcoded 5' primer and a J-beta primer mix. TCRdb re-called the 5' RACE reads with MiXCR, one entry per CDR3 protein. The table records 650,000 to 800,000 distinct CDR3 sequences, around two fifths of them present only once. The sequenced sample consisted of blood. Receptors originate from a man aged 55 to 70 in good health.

CDR3 nucleotide sequence: TGTGCCAGCAGCTTACCGTCCGGACAGGGGACCTTAGCCAAAAACATTCAGTACTTC. As protein: CASSLPSGQGTLAKNIQYF. The chain links TRBV7-2 to TRBJ2-4; TRBD1 matches at 9 bases. The V gene end was trimmed by 2 bases and the J gene end by 0 bases; junction bases not matched to a gene: 11. The CDR3 sequence is 19 residues long. The germline V gene encodes CDR1 SGHTA and CDR2 FQGNSA.

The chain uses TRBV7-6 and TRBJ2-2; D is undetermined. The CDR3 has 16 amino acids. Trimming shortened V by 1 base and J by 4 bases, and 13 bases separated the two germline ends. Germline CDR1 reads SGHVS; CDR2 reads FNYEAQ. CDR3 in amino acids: CASSLVRDPPTGELFF. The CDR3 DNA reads TGTGCCAGCAGCTTAGTACGAGACCCGCCCACCGGGGAGCTGTTTTTT.

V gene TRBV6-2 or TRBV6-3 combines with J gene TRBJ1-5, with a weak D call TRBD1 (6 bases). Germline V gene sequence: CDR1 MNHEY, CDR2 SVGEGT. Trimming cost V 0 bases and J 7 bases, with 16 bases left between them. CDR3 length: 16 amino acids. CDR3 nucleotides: TGTGCCAGCAGTTACTCGATGGGGGCTAAATGGCAGCCCCAGCATTTT. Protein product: CASSYSMGAKWQPQHF.

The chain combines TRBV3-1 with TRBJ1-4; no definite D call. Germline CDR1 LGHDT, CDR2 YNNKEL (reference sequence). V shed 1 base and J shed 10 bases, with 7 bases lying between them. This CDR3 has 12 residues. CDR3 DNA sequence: TGTGCCAGCAGCCAAGGTCGGGGAAAACTGTTTTTT. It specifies CASSQGRGKLFF.

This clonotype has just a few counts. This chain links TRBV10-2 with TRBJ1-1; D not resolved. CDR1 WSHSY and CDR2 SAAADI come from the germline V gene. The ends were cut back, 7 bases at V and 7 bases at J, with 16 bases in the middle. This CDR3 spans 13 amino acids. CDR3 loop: CASTWTENYEAFF. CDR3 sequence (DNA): TGCGCCAGCACTTGGACCGAGAATTATGAAGCTTTCTTT.

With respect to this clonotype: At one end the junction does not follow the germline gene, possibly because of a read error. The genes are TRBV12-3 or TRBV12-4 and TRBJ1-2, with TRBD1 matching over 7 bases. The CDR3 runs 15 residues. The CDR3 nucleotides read TGTACCAGCACTACGGTCCCCGAAGGGGGCAATGGCTACACCTTC. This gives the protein CTSTTVPEGGNGYTF.

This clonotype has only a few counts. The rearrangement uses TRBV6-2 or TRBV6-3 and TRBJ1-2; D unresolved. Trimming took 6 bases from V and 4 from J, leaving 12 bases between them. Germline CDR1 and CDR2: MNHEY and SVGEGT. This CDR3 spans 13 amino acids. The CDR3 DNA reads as TGTGCCAGCAGCCTAAATATCCTCTATGGCTACACCTTC. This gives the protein CASSLNILYGYTF.

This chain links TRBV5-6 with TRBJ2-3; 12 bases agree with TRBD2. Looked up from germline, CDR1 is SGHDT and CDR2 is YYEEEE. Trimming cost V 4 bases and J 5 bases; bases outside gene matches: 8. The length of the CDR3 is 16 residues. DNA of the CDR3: TGTGCCAGCAGCCCATGGACTAGCGGGGTAGTAGATACGCAGTATTTT. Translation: CASSPWTSGVVDTQYF.

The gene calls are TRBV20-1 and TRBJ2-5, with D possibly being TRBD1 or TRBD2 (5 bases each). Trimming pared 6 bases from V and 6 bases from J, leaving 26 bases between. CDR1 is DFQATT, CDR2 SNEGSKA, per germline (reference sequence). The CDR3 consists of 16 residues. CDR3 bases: TGCAGTGCGCGCCCACCGGGACGAGCCCTAGGGAAGACCCAGTACTTC. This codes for CSARPPGRALGKTQYF.

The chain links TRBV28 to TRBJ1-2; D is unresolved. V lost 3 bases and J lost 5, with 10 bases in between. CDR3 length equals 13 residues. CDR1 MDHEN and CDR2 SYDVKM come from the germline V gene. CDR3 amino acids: CASSFAVLYGYTF. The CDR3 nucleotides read TGTGCCAGCAGTTTTGCGGTCCTTTATGGCTACACCTTC.

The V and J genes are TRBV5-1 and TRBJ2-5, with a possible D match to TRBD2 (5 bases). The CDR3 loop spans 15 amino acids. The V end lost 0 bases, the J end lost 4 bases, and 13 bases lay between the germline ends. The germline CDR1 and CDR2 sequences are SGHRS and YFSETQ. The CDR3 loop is CASSLARGVAETQYF. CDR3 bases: TGCGCCAGCAGCTTGGCCCGGGGTGTTGCAGAGACCCAGTACTTC.

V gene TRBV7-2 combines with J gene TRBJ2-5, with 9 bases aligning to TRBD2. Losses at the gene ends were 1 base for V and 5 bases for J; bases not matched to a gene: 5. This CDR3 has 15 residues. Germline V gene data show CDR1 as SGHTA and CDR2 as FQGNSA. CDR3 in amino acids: CASSLVRGGVETQYF. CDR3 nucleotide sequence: TGTGCCAGCAGCTTAGTGCGGGGGGGGGTGGAGACCCAGTACTTC.

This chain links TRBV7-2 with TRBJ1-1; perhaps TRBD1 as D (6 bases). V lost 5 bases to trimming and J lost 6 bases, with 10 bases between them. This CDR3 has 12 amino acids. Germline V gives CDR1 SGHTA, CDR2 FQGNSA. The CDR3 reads CASSPWTAEAFF. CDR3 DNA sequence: TGTGCCAGCAGCCCGTGGACAGCTGAAGCTTTCTTT.

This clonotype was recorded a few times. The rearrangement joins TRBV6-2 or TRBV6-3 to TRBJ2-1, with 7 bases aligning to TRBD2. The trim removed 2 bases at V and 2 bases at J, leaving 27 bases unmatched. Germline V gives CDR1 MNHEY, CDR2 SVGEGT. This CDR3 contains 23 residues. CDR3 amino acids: CASSYGRVRAGQMNFSTYNEQFF. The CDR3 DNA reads TGTGCCAGCAGTTACGGTCGAGTTCGAGCGGGGCAAATGAACTTTTCCACCTACAATGAGCAGTTCTTC.

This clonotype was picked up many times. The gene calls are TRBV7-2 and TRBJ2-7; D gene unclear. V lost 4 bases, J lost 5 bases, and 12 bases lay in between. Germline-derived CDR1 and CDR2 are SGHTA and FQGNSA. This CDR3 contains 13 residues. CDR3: CASSSRPSDEQYF. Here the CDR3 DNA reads TGTGCCAGCAGCTCCCGTCCCTCGGACGAGCAGTACTTC. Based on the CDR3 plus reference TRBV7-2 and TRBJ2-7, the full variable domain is GAGVSQSPSNKVTEKGKDVELRCDPISGHTALYWYRQSLGQGLEFLIYFQGNSAPDKSGLPSDRFSAERTGGSVSTLTIQRTQQEDSAVYLCASSSRPSDEQYFGPGTRLTVT.

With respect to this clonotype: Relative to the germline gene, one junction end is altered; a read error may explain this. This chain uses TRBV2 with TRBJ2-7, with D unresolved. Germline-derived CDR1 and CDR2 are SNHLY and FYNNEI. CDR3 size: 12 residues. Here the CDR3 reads CASREALYEQYF. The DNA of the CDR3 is TGTGCCAGCAGAGAAGCCCTCTACGAGCAGTACTTC.

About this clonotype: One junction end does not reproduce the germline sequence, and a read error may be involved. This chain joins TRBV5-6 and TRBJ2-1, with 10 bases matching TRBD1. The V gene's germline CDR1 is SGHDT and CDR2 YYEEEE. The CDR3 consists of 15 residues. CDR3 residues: CASSLGQGHYNEEFF. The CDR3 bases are TGTGCGAGCAGCTTGGGACAGGGGCACTACAATGAGGAGTTCTTC.

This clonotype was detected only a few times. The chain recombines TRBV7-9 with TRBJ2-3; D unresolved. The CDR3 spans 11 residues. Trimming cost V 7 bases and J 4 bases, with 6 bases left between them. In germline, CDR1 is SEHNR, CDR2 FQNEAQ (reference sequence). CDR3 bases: TGTGCCAGCATCCAGGCAGATACGCAGTATTTT. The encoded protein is CASIQADTQYF.

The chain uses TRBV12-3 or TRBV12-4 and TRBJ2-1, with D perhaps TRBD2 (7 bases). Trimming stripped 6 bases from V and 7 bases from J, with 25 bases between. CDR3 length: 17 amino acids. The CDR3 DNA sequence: TGTGCCAGCAGCTCCGGGGGCTCAAGAATCGGGAGGAATGAGCAGTTCTTC. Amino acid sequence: CASSSGGSRIGRNEQFF.

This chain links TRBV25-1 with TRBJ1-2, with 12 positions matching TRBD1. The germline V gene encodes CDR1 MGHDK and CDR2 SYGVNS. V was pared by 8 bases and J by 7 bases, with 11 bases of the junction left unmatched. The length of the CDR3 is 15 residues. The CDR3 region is CASQPGTGGAGGYTF. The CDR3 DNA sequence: TGTGCCAGCCAACCAGGGACAGGGGGCGCCGGTGGCTACACCTTC.

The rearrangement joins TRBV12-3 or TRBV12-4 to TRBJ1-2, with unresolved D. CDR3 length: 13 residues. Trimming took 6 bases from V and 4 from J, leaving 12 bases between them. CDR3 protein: CASSPGETYGYTF. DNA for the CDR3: TGTGCCAGCAGCCCTGGGGAAACCTATGGCTACACCTTC.

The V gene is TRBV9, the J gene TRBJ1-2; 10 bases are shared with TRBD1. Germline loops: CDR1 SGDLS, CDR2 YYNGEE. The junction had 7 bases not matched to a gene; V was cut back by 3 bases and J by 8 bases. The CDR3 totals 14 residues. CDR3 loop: CASSGTTGGWGYTF. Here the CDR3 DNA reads TGTGCCAGCAGCGGCACGACAGGGGGCTGGGGCTACACCTTC. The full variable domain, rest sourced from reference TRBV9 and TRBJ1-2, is DSGVTQTPKHLITATGQRVTLRCSPRSGDLSVYWYQQSLDQGLQFLIQYYNGEERAKGNILERFSAQQFPDLHSELNLSSLELGDSALYFCASSGTTGGWGYTFGSGTRLTVV.

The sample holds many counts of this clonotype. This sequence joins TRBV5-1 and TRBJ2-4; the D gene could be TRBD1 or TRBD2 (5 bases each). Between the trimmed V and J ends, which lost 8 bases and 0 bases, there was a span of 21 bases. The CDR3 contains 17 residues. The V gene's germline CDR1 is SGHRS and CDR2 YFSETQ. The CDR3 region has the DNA TGCGCCAGACCCAAAGCCGGGGCATCACTAGCCAAAAACATTCAGTACTTC. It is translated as CARPKAGASLAKNIQYF.